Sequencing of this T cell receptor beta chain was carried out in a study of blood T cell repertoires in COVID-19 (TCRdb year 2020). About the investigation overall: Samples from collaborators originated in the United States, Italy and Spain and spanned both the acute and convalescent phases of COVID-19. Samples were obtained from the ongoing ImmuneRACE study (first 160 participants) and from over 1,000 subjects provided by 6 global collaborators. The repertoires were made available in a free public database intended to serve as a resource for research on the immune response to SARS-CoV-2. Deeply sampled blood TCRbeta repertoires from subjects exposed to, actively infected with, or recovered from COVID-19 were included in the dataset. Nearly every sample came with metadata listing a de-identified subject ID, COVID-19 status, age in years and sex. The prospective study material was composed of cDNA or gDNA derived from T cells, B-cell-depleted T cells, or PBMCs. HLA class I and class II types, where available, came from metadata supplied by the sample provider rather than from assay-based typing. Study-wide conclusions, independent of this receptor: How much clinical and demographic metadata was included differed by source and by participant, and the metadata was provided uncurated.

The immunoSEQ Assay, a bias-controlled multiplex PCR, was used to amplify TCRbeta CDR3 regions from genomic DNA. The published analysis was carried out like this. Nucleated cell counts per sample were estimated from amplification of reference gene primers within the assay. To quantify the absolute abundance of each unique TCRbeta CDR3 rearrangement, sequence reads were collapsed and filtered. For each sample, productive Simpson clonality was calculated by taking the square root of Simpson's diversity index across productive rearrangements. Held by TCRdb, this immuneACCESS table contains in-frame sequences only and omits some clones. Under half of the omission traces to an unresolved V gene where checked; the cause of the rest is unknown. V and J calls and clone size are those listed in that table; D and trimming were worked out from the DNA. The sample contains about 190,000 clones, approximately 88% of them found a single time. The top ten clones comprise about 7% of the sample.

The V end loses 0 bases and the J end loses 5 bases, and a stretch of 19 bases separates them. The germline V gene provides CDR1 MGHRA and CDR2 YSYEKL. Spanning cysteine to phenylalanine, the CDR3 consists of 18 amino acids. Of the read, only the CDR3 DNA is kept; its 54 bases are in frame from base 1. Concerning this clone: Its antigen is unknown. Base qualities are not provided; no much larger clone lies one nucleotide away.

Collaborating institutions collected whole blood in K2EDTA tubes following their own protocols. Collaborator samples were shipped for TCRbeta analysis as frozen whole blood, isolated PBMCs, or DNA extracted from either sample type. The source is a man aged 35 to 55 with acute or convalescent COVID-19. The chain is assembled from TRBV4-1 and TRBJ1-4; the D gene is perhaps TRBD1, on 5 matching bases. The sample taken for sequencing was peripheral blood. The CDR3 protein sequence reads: CASSQEHSTGTHNEKLFF. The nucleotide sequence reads TGCGCCAGCAGCCAAGAGCACTCTACCGGGACTCACAATGAAAAACTGTTTTTT.